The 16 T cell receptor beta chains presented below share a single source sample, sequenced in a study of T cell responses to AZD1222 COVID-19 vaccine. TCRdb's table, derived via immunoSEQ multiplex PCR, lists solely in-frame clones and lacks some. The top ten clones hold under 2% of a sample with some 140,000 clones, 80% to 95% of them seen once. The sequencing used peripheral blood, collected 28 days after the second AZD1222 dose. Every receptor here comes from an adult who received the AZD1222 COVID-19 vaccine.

The CDR3: CASSQVGGAEKLFF. CDR3 DNA: TGCGCCAGCAGCCAGGTAGGGGGCGCGGAAAAACTGTTTTTT. The J gene is TRBJ1-4, the V gene TRBV4-3, with 7 bases lining up with TRBD1. CDR1 is LGHNA, CDR2 YSLEER, per germline. CDR3 length equals 14 residues. J lost 8 bases, V lost 3 bases, and 6 bases had no gene match.

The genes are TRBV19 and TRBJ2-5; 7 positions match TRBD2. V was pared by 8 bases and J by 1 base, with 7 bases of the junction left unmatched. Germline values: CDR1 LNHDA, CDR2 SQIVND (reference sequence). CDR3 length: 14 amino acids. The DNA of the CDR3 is TGTGCCAGTGGGCGGGGGAAAGCCCAAGAGACCCAGTACTTC. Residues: CASGRGKAQETQYF.

The CDR3 DNA reads as TGTGCCAGTCTTTCCCCGGGACGCCGTCCCGAGCAGTACGTC. Its translation is CASLSPGRRPEQYV. V and J are TRBV19 and TRBJ2-7, with D tentatively TRBD1 or TRBD2 (5 bases each). CDR1 and CDR2 from the germline V gene are LNHDA and SQIVND (reference sequence). This CDR3 region has 14 residues. Trimming cost V 8 bases and J 6 bases, with 20 bases left between them.

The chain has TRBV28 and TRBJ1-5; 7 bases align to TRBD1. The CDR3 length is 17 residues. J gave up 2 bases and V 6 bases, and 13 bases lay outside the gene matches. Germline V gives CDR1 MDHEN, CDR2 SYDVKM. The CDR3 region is CASRSPQGEVGNQPQHF. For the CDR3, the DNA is TGTGCCAGCAGGAGCCCTCAGGGGGAAGTGGGCAATCAGCCCCAGCATTTT.

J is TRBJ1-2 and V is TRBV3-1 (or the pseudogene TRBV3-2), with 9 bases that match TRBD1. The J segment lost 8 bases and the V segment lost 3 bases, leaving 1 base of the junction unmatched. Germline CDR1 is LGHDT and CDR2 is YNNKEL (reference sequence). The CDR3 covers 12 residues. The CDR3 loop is CASSHDRGGYTF. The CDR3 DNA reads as TGTGCCAGCAGCCACGACAGGGGGGGCTACACCTTC.

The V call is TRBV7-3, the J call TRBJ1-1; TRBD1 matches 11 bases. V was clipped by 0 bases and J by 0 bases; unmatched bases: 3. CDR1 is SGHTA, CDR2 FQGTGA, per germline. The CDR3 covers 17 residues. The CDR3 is CASSLTGTGGLNTEAFF. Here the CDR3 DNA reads TGTGCCAGCAGCTTAACGGGGACAGGGGGATTGAACACTGAAGCTTTCTTT. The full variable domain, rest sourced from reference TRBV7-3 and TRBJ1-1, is GAGVSQTPSNKVTEKGKYVELRCDPISGHTALYWYRQSLGQGPEFLIYFQGTGAADDSGLPNDRFFAVRPEGSVSTLKIQRTERGDSAVYLCASSLTGTGGLNTEAFFGQGTRLTVV.

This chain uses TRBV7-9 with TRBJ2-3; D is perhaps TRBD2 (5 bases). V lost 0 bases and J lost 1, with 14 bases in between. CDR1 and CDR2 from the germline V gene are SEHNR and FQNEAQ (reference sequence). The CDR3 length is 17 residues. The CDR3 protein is CASSLALGNLGTDTQYF. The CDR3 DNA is TGTGCCAGCAGCTTAGCGCTCGGGAATCTCGGCACAGATACGCAGTATTTT.

CDR3: CASSQGNTEAFF. In DNA, the CDR3 is TGTGCCAGTAGTCAGGGAAACACTGAAGCTTTCTTT. The chain uses TRBV19 and TRBJ1-1; D is possibly TRBD1 (5 bases). V dropped 5 bases and J dropped 2 bases, with 6 bases sitting between them. The CDR3 covers 12 residues. Germline CDR1 is LNHDA and CDR2 is SQIVND (reference sequence).

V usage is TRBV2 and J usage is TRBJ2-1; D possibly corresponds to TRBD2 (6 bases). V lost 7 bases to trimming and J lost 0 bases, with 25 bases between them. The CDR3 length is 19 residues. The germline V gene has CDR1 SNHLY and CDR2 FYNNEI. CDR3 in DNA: TGTGCCAGCACTAAAAGGGTATACTCTGGCGGGAACTCCTACAATGAGCAGTTCTTC. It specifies CASTKRVYSGGNSYNEQFF.

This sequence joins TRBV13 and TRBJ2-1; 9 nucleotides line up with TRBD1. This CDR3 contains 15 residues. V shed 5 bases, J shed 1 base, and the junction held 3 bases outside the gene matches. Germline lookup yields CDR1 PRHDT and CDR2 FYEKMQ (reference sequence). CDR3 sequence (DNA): TGTGCCAGCAGCCCCGGACAGGGGTCCTACAATGAGCAGTTCTTC. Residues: CASSPGQGSYNEQFF.

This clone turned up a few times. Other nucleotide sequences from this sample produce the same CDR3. The CDR3 loop reads CASGSRNQPQHF. CDR3 sequence (DNA): TGTGCTAGTGGCTCTAGGAATCAGCCCCAGCATTTT. V is TRBV12-5 and J is TRBJ1-5; D is unclear. From germline, CDR1 is LGHNT and CDR2 FRNRAP. The CDR3 consists of 12 residues. The V and J ends lost 6 bases and 4 bases respectively, with 7 bases between them.

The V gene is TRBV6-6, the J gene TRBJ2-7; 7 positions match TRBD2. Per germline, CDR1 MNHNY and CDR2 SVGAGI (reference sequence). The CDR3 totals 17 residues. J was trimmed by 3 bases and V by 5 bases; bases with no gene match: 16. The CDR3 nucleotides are TGTGCCAGCAGTCTATCCATCCGACCAGCGGGAAACTACGAGCAGTACGTC. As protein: CASSLSIRPAGNYEQYV.

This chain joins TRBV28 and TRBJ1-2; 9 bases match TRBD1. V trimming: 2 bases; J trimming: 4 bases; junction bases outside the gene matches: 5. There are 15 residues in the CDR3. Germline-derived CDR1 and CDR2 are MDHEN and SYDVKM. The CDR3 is CASSLTIQGAYGYTF. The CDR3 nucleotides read TGTGCCAGCAGTTTAACCATACAGGGGGCCTATGGCTACACCTTC.

CDR3 DNA: TGTGCCAGCAGCTCTAAGGGACAGGGGAATAATAATTCACCCCTCCACTTT. As protein: CASSSKGQGNNNSPLHF. The chain has TRBV5-4 and TRBJ1-6, with TRBD1 matching over 10 bases. The germline V gene has CDR1 SGHNT and CDR2 YYREEE (reference sequence). The CDR3 is 17 amino acids. The ends lost 3 bases at V and 5 bases at J; junction bases unmatched: 8.

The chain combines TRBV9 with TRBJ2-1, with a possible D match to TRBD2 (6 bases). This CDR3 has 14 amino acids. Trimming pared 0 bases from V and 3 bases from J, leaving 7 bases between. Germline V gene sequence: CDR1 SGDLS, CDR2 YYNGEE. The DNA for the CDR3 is TGTGCCAGCAGCGTAGACGGGAGCTACAATGAGCAGTTCTTC. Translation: CASSVDGSYNEQFF.

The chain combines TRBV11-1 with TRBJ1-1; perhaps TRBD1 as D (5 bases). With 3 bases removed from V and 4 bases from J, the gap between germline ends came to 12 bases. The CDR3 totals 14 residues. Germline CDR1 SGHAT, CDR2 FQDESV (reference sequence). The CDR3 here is CASSFGGMATEAFF. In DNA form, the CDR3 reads TGTGCCAGCAGCTTTGGGGGTATGGCCACTGAAGCTTTCTTT. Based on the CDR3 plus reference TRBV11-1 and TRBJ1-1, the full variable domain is EAEVAQSPRYKITEKSQAVAFWCDPISGHATLYWYRQILGQGPELLVQFQDESVVDDSQLPKDRFSAERLKGVDSTLKIQPAELGDSAMYLCASSFGGMATEAFFGQGTRLTVV.